The 10 T cell receptor beta chains given below trace back to one sample, sequenced in a study of shared clonotypes between healthy human individuals (dated by TCRdb to about 2020). Library preparation was by the immunoSEQ multiplex PCR assay. TCRdb took this table from immuneACCESS and kept in-frame rearrangements with V and J called. Such tables lack part of the clones; where checked against another copy, unresolved V genes explain under half of the gap, and the rest is unexplained. The sample table holds a few million clones, of which 93% were seen once. The ten largest clones capture about 0.39% of the sample. Sequencing was done on a sample of naive CD4+ T cells from PBMCs. The cell subset or site label on this specimen signifies: CD45RA+ positively selected. The receptors originated from a man between 18 and 29 years old in good health. Some clones in this sample may be carry-over from other donors' samples.

Remarks on this clone: Other DNA variants within this sample encode the same CDR3. The CDR3 nucleotides read TGCGCCAGCAGCTTAGGCGGGAGCTCCTACGAGCAGTACTTC. The encoded protein is CASSLGGSSYEQYF. The chain couples TRBV5-1 to TRBJ2-7; TRBD2 aligns across 7 bases. With 2 bases clipped from V and 0 bases from J, the junction kept 2 bases outside the gene matches. This CDR3 is 14 amino acids long. Looked up from germline, CDR1 is SGHRS and CDR2 is YFSETQ.

The rearrangement links TRBV4-1 to TRBJ2-3; D not resolved. V shed 0 bases and J shed 10 bases, with 8 bases lying between them. In germline, CDR1 is MGHRA, CDR2 YSYEKL. The CDR3 has 12 amino acids. The CDR3 reads CASSQDVGSQYF. The DNA for the CDR3 is TGCGCCAGCAGCCAAGACGTGGGGTCGCAGTATTTT.

This clone was recorded once. Within the sample, other DNA sequences also encode this same CDR3. This rearrangement joins TRBV5-1 to TRBJ2-7; D may match TRBD1 or TRBD2 (5 bases each). V lost 0 bases and J 1 base, leaving 8 bases between the germline ends. This CDR3 comprises 14 residues. Germline lookup yields CDR1 SGHRS and CDR2 YFSETQ. The CDR3: CASSLDGGSYEQYF. The CDR3 DNA reads as TGCGCCAGCAGCTTGGATGGGGGATCCTACGAGCAGTACTTC.

The table lists this clone with a count of one. J is TRBJ2-1 and V is TRBV2, with 11 nucleotides matching TRBD2. V shed 3 bases, J shed 7 bases, and the junction held 8 bases outside the gene matches. Germline loops: CDR1 SNHLY, CDR2 FYNNEI. This CDR3 is built from 16 residues. CDR3 bases: TGTGCCAGCAGTGAGTTCGCACTAGCGGGAGTGAATGAGCAGTTCTTC. Its translation is CASSEFALAGVNEQFF. Filled out from reference TRBV2 and TRBJ2-1, the complete variable domain reads EPEVTQTPSHQVTQMGQEVILRCVPISNHLYFYWYRQILGQKVEFLVSFYNNEISEKSEIFDDQFSVERPDGSNFTLKIRSTKLEDSAMYFCASSEFALAGVNEQFFGPGTRLTVL.

The CDR3 nucleotides read TGCGCCAGCAGCCCGCGGACAGGGGGGGGCACAGATACGCAGTATTTT. It translates to CASSPRTGGGTDTQYF. J is TRBJ2-3 and V is TRBV4-1; 10 bases match TRBD1. Per the germline V gene, CDR1 is MGHRA and CDR2 is YSYEKL. Unmatched junction bases numbered 5, after V lost 4 bases and J lost 1 base. The CDR3 runs to 16 residues.

This rearrangement joins TRBV14 to TRBJ2-3; D is ambiguous. From germline, CDR1 is SGHDN and CDR2 FVKESK. The ends were cut back, 1 base at V and 4 bases at J, with 12 bases in the middle. This CDR3 has 15 residues. The CDR3 region has the DNA TGTGCCAGCAGCCAAGTAAAAGATGGTGCAGATACGCAGTATTTT. Amino acids: CASSQVKDGADTQYF.

This clone was seen just once. The chain has TRBV6-5 and TRBJ2-7; unclear D gene. CDR1 is MNHEY, CDR2 SVGAGI, per germline. Trimming stripped 4 bases from V and 5 bases from J, with 6 bases between. The CDR3 spans 11 residues. The CDR3 is CASSFPHEQYF. CDR3 in DNA: TGTGCCAGCAGTTTTCCCCACGAGCAGTACTTC.

The chain links TRBV19 to TRBJ1-2; TRBD1 agrees at 12 bases. Germline lookup yields CDR1 LNHDA and CDR2 SQIVND (reference sequence). After removal of 6 bases from V and 8 bases from J, the junction contained 16 bases not matched to a gene. The CDR3 covers 17 residues. In DNA form, the CDR3 reads TGTGCCAGTAGACACCCAGATGGGGACAGGGGGCATCTCGGCTACACCTTC. Protein product: CASRHPDGDRGHLGYTF.

The rearrangement links TRBV5-1 to TRBJ2-3; TRBD2 aligns across 8 bases. Germline V gives CDR1 SGHRS, CDR2 YFSETQ. V trimming: 4 bases; J trimming: 4 bases; junction bases outside the gene matches: 5. The CDR3 runs to 14 residues. The CDR3 loop is CASSPGLVADTQYF. CDR3 nucleotide sequence: TGCGCCAGCAGCCCGGGACTAGTAGCAGATACGCAGTATTTT.

V and J are TRBV28 and TRBJ1-3, with unresolved D. The V end was cut by 6 bases, the J end by 0 bases, with 9 bases between. Looked up from germline, CDR1 is MDHEN and CDR2 is SYDVKM. This CDR3 has 14 amino acids. The CDR3 loop reads CASSPHGSGNTIYF. In DNA, the CDR3 is TGTGCCAGCAGCCCCCACGGCTCTGGAAACACCATATATTTT.